Listed here is a single T cell receptor (beta chain). Its specificity is not known. The PCR made use of 60 Vbeta and 13 Jbeta primers. Sequencing used immunoSEQ multiplex PCR; TCRdb keeps in-frame clones, though not all of them. The sample shows roughly 120,000 clones, 79% of them seen only once. These data originate in a study of cytomegalovirus exposure and HLA in healthy donors. Turning to the study itself: For the approximately 430 genotyped donors, 81% fell within the Caucasian-associated ancestry cluster. Points from the study as a whole: Reported results showed that the classifier diagnosed cytomegalovirus status with high specificity and sensitivity. Associated with HLA alleles at 0.05 false discovery rate in a later analysis were some 16,000 TCR beta sequences.

Germline values: CDR1 SGHRS, CDR2 YFSETQ. V dropped 2 bases and J dropped 3 bases, with 17 bases sitting between them. The CDR3 has 16 amino acids. This receptor was identified in a man aged 25-45 years in good health and CMV-seropositive. Sequencing was done on a sample of PBMCs. The rearrangement joins TRBV5-1 to TRBJ1-1, with D uncertain. CDR3 protein: CASSFAGPGLDTEAFF. The CDR3 nucleotides are TGCGCCAGCAGCTTCGCGGGCCCGGGTCTAGACACTGAAGCTTTCTTT.